This T cell receptor beta chain comes out of a study of human T cells and chemical hapten exposure. The V gene's germline CDR1 is MNHEY and CDR2 SVGAGI. Trimming stripped 6 bases from V and 0 bases from J, with 21 bases between. CDR3 length: 17 residues. The time point was: patch test 1, 2 weeks after DPC sensitization. Treatment of the sample: therapeutic diphenylcyclopropenone sensitization with weekly scalp DPC. Alopecia patients deemed DPC-suitable, aged 18 to 70, excluding pregnancy. Researchers extracted total RNA from unfractionated whole blood. In TCRdb, the RACE reads were re-called with MiXCR into one record per CDR3 protein. The table shows about 360,000 distinct CDR3 sequences, with approximately 6.3% occurring only once. This clonotype was found a few times.

The sequences come from whole blood, collected in connection with sensitization to the hapten diphenylcyclopropenone (DPC). The origin of this receptor is a young woman with alopecia areata. Some clones in this sample may be carry-over from other donors' samples. The chain carries TRBV6-5 and TRBJ2-7, with a weak D call TRBD2 (6 bases). This chain's CDR3 is CASRPGPREASSYEQYF. The CDR3 DNA reads as TGTGCCAGCAGGCCGGGACCCAGGGAGGCTAGCTCCTACGAGCAGTACTTC.